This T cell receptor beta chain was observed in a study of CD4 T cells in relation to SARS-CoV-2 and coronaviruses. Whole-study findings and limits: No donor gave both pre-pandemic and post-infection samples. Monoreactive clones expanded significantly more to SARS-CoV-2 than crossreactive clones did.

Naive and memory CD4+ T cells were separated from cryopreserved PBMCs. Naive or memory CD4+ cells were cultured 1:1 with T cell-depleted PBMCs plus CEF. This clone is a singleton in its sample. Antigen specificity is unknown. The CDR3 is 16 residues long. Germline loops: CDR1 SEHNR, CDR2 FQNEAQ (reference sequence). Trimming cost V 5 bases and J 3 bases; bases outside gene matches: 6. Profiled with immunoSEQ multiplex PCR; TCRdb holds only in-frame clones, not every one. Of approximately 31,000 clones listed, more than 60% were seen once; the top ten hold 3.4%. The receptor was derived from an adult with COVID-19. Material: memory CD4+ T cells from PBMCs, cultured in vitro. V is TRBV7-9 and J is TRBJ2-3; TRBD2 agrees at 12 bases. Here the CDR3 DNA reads TGTGCCAGCAGCATACTAGCGGGAGGTCGGACAGATACGCAGTATTTT. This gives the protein CASSILAGGRTDTQYF.